These T cell receptor beta chains were read from a single sample in a study of cytomegalovirus exposure and HLA in healthy donors. Method: immunoSEQ multiplex PCR; TCRdb's copy keeps in-frame clones and lacks some. The profile covers under 120,000 clones, with about 59% appearing a single time and about 3.8% taken by the ten largest. Sequenced material: PBMCs. The receptor source for this set is a man aged 25 to 45 in good health and CMV-seropositive. Each CDR3 is given with its conserved first and last residue. Fields, in order: V gene, clone size, D gene, J gene, CDR3 protein, CDR3 DNA. D genes are given only for firm matches. The size field is filled for only some rows; it gives once, few, many or a size class.

v_gene: TRBV11-3; abundance: -; d_gene: -; j_gene: TRBJ1-2; CDR3aa: CASSYPGRGGYTF; CDR3nt: TGTGCCAGCAGCTATCCGGGCCGGGGAGGCTACACCTTC
v_gene: TRBV13; abundance: -; d_gene: TRBD1; j_gene: TRBJ1-6; CDR3aa: CASSPSGTGDSPLHF; CDR3nt: TGTGCCAGCAGCCCCTCCGGGACAGGAGATTCACCCCTCCACTTT
v_gene: TRBV5-4; abundance: few; d_gene: TRBD1; j_gene: TRBJ1-2; CDR3aa: CASSLGTGGNGYTF; CDR3nt: TGTGCCAGCAGCTTGGGGACAGGGGGCAATGGCTACACCTTC
v_gene: TRBV29-1; abundance: -; d_gene: TRBD2; j_gene: TRBJ2-3; CDR3aa: CSVGGRGDTQYF; CDR3nt: TGCAGCGTTGGAGGGAGGGGAGATACGCAGTATTTT
v_gene: TRBV7-3; abundance: -; d_gene: TRBD2; j_gene: TRBJ2-3; CDR3aa: CASRKAGASTDTQYF; CDR3nt: TGTGCCAGCAGGAAAGCGGGGGCAAGCACAGATACGCAGTATTTT
v_gene: TRBV7-9; abundance: -; d_gene: TRBD1; j_gene: TRBJ1-2; CDR3aa: CASRAPGQNGYTF; CDR3nt: TGTGCCAGCAGGGCTCCGGGACAGAATGGCTACACCTTC
v_gene: TRBV29-1; abundance: -; d_gene: -; j_gene: TRBJ2-2; CDR3aa: CSAQGYTGELFF; CDR3nt: TGCAGCGCCCAGGGTTACACCGGGGAGCTGTTTTTT
v_gene: TRBV5-1; abundance: -; d_gene: TRBD1; j_gene: TRBJ2-7; CDR3aa: CASSRGQSNEQYF; CDR3nt: TGCGCCAGCAGCCGGGGACAGTCTAACGAGCAGTACTTC
v_gene: TRBV4-1; abundance: -; d_gene: TRBD1; j_gene: TRBJ2-1; CDR3aa: CASSQHTTGIFYNEQFF; CDR3nt: TGCGCCAGCAGCCAACATACGACAGGGATCTTTTACAATGAGCAGTTCTTC
v_gene: TRBV5-1; abundance: -; d_gene: -; j_gene: TRBJ1-1; CDR3aa: CASSLLPSGNTEAFF; CDR3nt: TGCGCCAGCAGCTTGCTCCCATCAGGGAACACTGAAGCTTTCTTT